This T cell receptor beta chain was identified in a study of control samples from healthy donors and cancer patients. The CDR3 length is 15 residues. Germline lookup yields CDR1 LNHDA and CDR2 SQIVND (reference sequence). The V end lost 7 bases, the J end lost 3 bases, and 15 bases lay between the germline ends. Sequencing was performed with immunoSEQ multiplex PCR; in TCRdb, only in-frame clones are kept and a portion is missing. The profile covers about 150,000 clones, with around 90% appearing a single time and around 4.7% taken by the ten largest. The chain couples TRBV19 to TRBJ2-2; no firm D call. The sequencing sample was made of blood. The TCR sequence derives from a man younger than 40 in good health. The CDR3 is CASKPTQRYTGELFF. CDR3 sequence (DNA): TGTGCCAGTAAGCCCACCCAAAGATACACCGGGGAGCTGTTTTTT.